This TCR beta chain came from a study of Ad26.COV2.S vaccination and SARS-CoV-2 variants. The overall study: The donor was enrolled in the Ad26.COV2.S arm of the COV1001 trial.

Sample treatment: over 15 received Ad26.COV2.S at low or high dose, single or two shots; about 5 received placebo; per-sample allocation not given. Following the first vaccine or placebo injection, samples were taken on day 63. A Boston donor was an adult aged 18-55 years. An Ad26 vector was used to express Wuhan-strain SARS-CoV-2 spike as the vaccine. The germline V gene encodes CDR1 LGHDT and CDR2 YNNKEL (reference sequence). The CDR3 totals 14 residues. Trimming cost V 3 bases and J 0 bases, with 6 bases left between them. Generated by immunoSEQ multiplex PCR, the TCRdb table keeps only in-frame clones and is missing some. The repertoire holds 300,000 to 350,000 clones, with about nine tenths as singletons.

This TCR came from a person aged 18 to 59 who received the Ad26.COV2.S COVID-19 vaccine or a placebo. The input for sequencing was peripheral blood, taken in a trial of Ad26.COV2.S vaccine versus placebo. The chain employs TRBV3-1 (or the pseudogene TRBV3-2) and TRBJ1-3; no clear D gene. CDR3 DNA sequence: TGTGCCAGCAGCCATTTACTCTCTGGAAACACCATATATTTT. Its translation: CASSHLLSGNTIYF.